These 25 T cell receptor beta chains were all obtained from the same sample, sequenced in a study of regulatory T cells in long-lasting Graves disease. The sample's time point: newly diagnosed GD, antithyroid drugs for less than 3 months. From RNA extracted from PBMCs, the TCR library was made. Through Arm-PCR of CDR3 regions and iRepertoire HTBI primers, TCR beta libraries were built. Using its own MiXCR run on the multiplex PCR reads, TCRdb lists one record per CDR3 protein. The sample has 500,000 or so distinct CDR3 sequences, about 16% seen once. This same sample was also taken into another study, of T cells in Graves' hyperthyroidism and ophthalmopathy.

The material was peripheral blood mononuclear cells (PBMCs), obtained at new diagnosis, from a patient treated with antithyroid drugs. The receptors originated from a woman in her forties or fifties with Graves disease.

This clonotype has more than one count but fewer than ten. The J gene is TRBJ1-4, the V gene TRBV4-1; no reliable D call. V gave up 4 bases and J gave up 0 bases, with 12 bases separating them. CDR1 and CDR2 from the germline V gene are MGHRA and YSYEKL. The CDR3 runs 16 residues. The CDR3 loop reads CASSRTSTPTNEKLFF. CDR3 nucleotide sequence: TGCGCCAGCAGCCGAACCTCAACGCCAACTAATGAAAAACTGTTTTTT.

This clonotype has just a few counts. The CDR3 loop is CSARGGTVPLEKRGNYGYTF. The CDR3 DNA follows: TGCAGTGCTAGAGGCGGGACAGTTCCTCTAGAAAAGCGGGGTAACTATGGCTACACCTTC. V gene TRBV20-1 combines with J gene TRBJ1-2, with TRBD1 matching over 7 bases. Unmatched junction bases numbered 21, after V lost 1 base and J lost 1 base. CDR3 length: 20 residues. Germline V gene data show CDR1 as DFQATT and CDR2 as SNEGSKA (reference sequence).

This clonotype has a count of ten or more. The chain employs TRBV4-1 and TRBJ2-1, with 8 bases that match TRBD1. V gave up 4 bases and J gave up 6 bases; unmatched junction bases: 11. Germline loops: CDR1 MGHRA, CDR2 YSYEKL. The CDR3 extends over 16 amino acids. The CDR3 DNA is TGCGCCAGCAGCCGAGAGGGACAGGAGACGATCAATGAGCAGTTCTTC. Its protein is CASSREGQETINEQFF.

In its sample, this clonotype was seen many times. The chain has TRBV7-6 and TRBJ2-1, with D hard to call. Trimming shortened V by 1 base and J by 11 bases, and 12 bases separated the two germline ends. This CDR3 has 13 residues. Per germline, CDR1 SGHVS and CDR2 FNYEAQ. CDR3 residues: CASSLDEAVQQFF. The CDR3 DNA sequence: TGTGCCAGCAGCTTAGATGAGGCGGTTCAGCAGTTCTTC.

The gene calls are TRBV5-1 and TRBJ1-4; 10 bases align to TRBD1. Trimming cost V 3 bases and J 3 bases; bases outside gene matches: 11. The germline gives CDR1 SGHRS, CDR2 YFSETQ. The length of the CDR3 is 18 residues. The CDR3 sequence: CASSWTGQGRMANEKLFF. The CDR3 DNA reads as TGCGCCAGCAGCTGGACGGGACAGGGGAGAATGGCTAATGAAAAACTGTTTTTT. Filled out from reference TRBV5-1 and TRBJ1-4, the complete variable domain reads KAGVTQTPRYLIKTRGQQVTLSCSPISGHRSVSWYQQTPGQGLQFLFEYFSETQRNKGNFPGRFSGRQFSNSRSEMNVSTLELGDSALYLCASSWTGQGRMANEKLFFGSGTQLSVL.

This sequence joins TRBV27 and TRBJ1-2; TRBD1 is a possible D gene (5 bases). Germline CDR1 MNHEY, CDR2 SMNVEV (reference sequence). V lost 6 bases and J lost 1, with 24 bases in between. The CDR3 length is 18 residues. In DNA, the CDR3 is TGTGCCAGCAGCCAACTGGGGGGACCGAAGGTGGTTAACTATGGCTACACCTTC. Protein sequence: CASSQLGGPKVVNYGYTF.

CDR3 sequence reads: CASSLELREKLFF. In DNA form, the CDR3 reads TGTGCCAGCAGTTTGGAGCTCAGGGAAAAACTGTTTTTT. The chain employs TRBV6-5 and TRBJ1-4, with D uncertain. The CDR3 has 13 residues. CDR1 and CDR2 from the germline V gene are MNHEY and SVGAGI. V was clipped by 4 bases and J by 8 bases, with 11 bases between them.

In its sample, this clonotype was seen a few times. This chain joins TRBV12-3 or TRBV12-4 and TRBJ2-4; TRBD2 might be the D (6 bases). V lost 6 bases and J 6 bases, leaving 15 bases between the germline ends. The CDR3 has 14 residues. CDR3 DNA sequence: TGTGCCAGCAGGGGGAGGCGGGGATCAAACATTCAGTACTTC. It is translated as CASRGRRGSNIQYF.

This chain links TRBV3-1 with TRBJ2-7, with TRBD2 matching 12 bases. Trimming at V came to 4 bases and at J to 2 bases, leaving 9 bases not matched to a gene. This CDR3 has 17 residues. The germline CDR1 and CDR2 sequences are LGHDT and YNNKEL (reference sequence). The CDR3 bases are TGTGCCAGCAGCCCACTAGCGGGGGGTTTTTCGACCTACGAGCAGTACTTC. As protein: CASSPLAGGFSTYEQYF.

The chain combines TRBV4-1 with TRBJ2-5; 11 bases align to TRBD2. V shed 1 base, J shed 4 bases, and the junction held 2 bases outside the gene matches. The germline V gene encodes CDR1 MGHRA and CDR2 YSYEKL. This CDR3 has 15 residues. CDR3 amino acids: CASSQVAGGRETQYF. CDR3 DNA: TGCGCCAGCAGCCAAGTAGCGGGGGGGCGAGAGACCCAGTACTTC.

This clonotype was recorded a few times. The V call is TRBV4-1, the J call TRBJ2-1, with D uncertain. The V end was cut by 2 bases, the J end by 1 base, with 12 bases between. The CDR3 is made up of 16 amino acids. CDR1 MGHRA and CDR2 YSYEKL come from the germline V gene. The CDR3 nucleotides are TGCGCCAGCAGCCAACCGACGACGAAGTCCTACAATGAGCAGTTCTTC. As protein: CASSQPTTKSYNEQFF.

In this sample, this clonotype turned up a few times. CDR3 DNA: TGTGCCACCAGCAGAACAGGTAACAGGGACAATGAGCAGTTCTTC. This translates into CATSRTGNRDNEQFF. The chain has TRBV15 and TRBJ2-1; possibly TRBD1 for D (6 bases). Trimming took 2 bases from V and 5 from J, leaving 13 bases between them. CDR1 is LNHNV and CDR2 is YYDKDF in the germline V gene (reference sequence). This CDR3 contains 15 residues.

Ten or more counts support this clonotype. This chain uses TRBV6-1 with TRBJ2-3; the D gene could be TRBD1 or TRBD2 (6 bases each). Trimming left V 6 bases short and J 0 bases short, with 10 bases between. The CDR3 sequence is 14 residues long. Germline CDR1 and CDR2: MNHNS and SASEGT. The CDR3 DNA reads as TGTGCCAGCAGGGTAGGGGGGAGCACAGATACGCAGTATTTT. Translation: CASRVGGSTDTQYF.

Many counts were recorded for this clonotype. The CDR3 loop is CASSRDYGSYNEQFF. The CDR3 DNA is TGTGCCAGCAGTCGGGACTATGGCTCCTACAATGAGCAGTTCTTC. This chain connects TRBV6-1 to TRBJ2-1; 7 nucleotides match TRBD2. Germline V lookup: CDR1 MNHNS, CDR2 SASEGT. V shed 5 bases and J 0 bases; nucleotides not matched to a gene: 4. This CDR3 contains 15 residues.

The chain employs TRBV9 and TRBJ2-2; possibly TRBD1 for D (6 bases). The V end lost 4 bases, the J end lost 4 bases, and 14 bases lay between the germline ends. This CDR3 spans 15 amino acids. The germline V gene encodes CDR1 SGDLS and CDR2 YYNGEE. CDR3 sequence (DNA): TGTGCCAGCAGCTCCCTGGGGGCCGGCACCGGGGAGCTGTTTTTT. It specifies CASSSLGAGTGELFF.

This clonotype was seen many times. The CDR3 bases are TGTGCCAGCAGCGGACTGTATAGCAATCAGCCCCAGCATTTT. It codes for CASSGLYSNQPQHF. J is TRBJ1-5 and V is TRBV2; D is unresolved. CDR3 length: 14 residues. The V end was cut by 6 bases, the J end by 0 bases, with 9 bases between. The germline gives CDR1 SNHLY, CDR2 FYNNEI.

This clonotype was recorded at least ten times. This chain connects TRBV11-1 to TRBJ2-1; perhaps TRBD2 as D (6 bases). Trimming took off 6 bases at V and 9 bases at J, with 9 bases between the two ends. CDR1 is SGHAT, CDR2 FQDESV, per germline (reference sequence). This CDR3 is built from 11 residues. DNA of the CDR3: TGTGCCAGCAGGGAGGGCAGTGAGCAGTTCTTC. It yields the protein CASREGSEQFF.

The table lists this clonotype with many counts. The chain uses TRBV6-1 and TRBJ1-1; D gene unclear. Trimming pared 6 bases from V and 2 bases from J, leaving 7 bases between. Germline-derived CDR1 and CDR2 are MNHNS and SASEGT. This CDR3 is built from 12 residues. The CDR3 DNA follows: TGTGCCAGCAGACGAAGCAACACTGAAGCTTTCTTT. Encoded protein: CASRRSNTEAFF.

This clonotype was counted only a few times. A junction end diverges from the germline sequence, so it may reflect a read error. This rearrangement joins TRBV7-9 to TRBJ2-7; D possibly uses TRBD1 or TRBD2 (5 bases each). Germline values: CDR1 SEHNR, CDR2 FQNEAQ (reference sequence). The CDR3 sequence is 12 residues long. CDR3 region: CASGDATYERYF. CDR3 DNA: TGTGCCAGCGGGGACGCTACCTACGAGCGGTACTTC. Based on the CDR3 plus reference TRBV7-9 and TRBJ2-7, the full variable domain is DTGVSQNPRHKITKRGQNVTFRCDPISEHNRLYWYRQTLGQGPEFLTYFQNEAQLEKSRLLSDRFSAERPKGSFSTLEIQRTEQGDSAMYLCASGDATYERYFGPGTRLTVT.

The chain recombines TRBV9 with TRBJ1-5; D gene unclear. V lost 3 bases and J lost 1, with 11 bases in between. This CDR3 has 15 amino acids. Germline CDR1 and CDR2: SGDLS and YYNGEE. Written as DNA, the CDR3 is TGTGCCAGCAGCGCAGAGGGAGAGAGCAATCAGCCCCAGCATTTT. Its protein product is CASSAEGESNQPQHF. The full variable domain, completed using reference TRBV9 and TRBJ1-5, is DSGVTQTPKHLITATGQRVTLRCSPRSGDLSVYWYQQSLDQGLQFLIQYYNGEERAKGNILERFSAQQFPDLHSELNLSSLELGDSALYFCASSAEGESNQPQHFGDGTRLSIL.

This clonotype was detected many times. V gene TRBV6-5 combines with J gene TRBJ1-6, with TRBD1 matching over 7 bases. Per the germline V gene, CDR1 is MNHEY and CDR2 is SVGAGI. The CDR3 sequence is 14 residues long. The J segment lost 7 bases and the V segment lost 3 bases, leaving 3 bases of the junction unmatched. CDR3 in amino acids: CASSYQGVNSPLHF. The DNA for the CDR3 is TGTGCCAGCAGTTATCAGGGGGTGAATTCACCCCTCCACTTT.

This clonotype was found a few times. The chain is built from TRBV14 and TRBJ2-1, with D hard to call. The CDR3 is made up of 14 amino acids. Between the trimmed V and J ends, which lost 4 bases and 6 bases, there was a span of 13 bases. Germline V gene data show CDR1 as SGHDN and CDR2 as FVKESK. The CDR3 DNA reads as TGTGCCAGCAGCCTTCGACGGATAGGCAATGAGCAGTTCTTC. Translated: CASSLRRIGNEQFF.

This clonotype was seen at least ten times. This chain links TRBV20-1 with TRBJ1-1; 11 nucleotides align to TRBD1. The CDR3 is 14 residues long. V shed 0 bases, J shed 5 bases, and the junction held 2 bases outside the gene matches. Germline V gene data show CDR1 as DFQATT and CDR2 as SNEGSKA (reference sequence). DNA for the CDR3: TGCAGTGCTAGAGAGGACAGGGGGCTTACTGAAGCTTTCTTT. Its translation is CSAREDRGLTEAFF.

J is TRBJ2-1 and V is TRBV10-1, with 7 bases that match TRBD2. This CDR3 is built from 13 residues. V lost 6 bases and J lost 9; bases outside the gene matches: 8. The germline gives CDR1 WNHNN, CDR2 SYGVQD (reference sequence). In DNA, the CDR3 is TGCGCCAGCAGCGGCGGGGGTGGTCGTGAGCAGTTCTTC. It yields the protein CASSGGGGREQFF.

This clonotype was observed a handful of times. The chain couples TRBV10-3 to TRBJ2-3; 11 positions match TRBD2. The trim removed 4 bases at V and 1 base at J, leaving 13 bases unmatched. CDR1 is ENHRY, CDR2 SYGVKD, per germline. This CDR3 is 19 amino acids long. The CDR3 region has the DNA TGTGCCATCAGTGCTCGACTAGCGGGGCGAGCGGGGGGCACAGATACGCAGTATTTT. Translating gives CAISARLAGRAGGTDTQYF.